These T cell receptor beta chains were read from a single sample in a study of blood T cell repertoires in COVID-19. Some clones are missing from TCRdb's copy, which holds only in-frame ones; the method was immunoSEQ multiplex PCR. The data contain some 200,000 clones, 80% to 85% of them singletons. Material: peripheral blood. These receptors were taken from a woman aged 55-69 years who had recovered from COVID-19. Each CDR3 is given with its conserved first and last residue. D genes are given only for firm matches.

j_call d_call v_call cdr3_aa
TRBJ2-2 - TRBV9 CASSARQETNTGELFF
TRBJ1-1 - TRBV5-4 CASSPHGGNTEAFF
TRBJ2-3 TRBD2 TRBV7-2 CASSLVGGGVGDTQYF
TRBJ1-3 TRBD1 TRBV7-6 CASSLRDSLFSGNTIYF
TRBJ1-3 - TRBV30 CAWSGGGFSGNTIYF
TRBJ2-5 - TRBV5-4 CASSRPGYQETQYF
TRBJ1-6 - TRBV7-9 CASTVGRGNSPLHF
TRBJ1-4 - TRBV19 CASRFRGIRLEKLFF
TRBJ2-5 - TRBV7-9 CASSRPGGGETQYF
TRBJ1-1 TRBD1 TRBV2 CASSLTGLTEAFF
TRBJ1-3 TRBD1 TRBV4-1 CASSPDRALGNTIYF
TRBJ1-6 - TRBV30 CAWSVGGRNSPLHF
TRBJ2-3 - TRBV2 CASTTRSTDTQYF
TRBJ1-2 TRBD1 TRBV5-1 CASSEPGTGSGYTF
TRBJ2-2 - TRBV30 CAWTGGGSITGELFF
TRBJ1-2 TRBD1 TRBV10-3 CAIGDRGLNYGYTF
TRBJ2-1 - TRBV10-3 CAIRHPVAQRQFF
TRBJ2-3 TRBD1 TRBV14 CASSQARQGWSTDTQYF
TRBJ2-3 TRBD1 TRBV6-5 CASSSPGTGGDTQYF
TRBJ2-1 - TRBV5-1 CASSLVQGTTYNEQFF
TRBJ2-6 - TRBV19 CASSIQAGANVLTF
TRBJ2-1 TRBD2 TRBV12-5 CASGLVFTGLAGGPPYNEQFF
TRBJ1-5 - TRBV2 CASSAGGVSNQPQHF
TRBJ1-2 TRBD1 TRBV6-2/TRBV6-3 CASSSGQAGGEGYTF
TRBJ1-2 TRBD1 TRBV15 CATRRGGPDYGYTF
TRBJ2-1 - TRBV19 CASSMATGGRRLAVDEQFF
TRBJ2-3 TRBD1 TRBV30 CAWSGLTGTGETDTQYF
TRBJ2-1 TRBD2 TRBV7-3 CASSHRTSGGSEQFF
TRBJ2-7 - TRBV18 CASSPPGSSYEQYF
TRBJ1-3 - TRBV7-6 CATYPGVVAGNTIYF
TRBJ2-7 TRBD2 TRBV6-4 CACSRGGEEQYF
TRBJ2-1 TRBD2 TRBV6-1 CASSEEGRGLAGASNEQFF
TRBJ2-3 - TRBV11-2 CASSLDPGGRDTQYF
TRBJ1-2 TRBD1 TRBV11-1 CASSLGRGHPYGYTF
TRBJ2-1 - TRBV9 CASSVARVPLYNEQFF
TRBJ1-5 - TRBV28 CASSRIQGPVPYSNQPQHF
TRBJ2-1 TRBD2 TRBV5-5 CASSPGLAGVDEQFF
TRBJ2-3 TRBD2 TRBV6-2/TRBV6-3 CASSTPGGTDTQYF
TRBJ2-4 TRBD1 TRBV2 CASSETGDIQYF
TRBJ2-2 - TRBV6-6 CASSSHREGAGELFF
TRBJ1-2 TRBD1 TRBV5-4 CASSFGAGGRGYTF
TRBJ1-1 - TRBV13 CASSLDRNTEAFF
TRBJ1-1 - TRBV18 CASSPESGAATEAFF